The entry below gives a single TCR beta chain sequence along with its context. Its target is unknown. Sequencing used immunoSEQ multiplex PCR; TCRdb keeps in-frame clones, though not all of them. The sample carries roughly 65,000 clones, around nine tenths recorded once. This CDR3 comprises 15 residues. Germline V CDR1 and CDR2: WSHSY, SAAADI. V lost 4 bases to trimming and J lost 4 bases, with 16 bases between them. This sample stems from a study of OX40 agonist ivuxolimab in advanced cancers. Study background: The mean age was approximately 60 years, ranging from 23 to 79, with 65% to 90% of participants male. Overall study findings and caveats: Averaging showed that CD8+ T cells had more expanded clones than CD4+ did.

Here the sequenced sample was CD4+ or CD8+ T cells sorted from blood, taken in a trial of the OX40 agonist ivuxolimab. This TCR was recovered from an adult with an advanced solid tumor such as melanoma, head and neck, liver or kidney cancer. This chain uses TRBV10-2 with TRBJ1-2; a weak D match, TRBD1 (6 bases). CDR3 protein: CASSGVTGSSYGYTF. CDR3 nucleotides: TGCGCCAGCAGTGGGGTTACAGGGAGTAGCTATGGCTACACCTTC.